These T cell receptor beta chains were read from a single sample in a study of graft-versus-host responses after intestinal transplantation. Assay used: immunoSEQ multiplex PCR; TCRdb lists only in-frame clones, some missing. The sample carries around 28,000 clones, less than 90% recorded once. The sample here was PBMCs, taken 28 days after intestinal transplant. Source of these receptors: a human patient who received an intestinal transplant, so some T cells may come from the graft donor. Both conserved end residues are part of each CDR3. A D gene is named only where the DNA matches it firmly. A row's size may be missing; if present it is once, few, many or a size class.

V	D	J	size	DNA	CDR3
TRBV19	.	TRBJ2-7	.	TGTGCCAGTAGTATCGTGCAGGGGAGCTACGAGCAGTACTTC	CASSIVQGSYEQYF
TRBV7-3	TRBD1	TRBJ1-1	.	TGTGCCAGCAGCCGAAGGGACAGGAGAGCTTTCTTT	CASSRRDRRAFF
TRBV5-4	.	TRBJ2-1	.	TGTGCCAGCAGCTCGACCAGGGGTTTCGGCAATGAGCAGTTCTTC	CASSSTRGFGNEQFF
TRBV6-4	.	TRBJ1-3	few	TGTGCCAGCAGTGAAGTCTCTGGAAACACCATATATTTT	CASSEVSGNTIYF
TRBV5-1	.	TRBJ2-3	.	TGCGCCAGCAGCTCCCCCACAGATACGCAGTATTTT	CASSSPTDTQYF
TRBV5-1	.	TRBJ2-5	.	TGCGCCAGCAGCTTGCGGGGCAGGGAAGAGACCCAGTACTTC	CASSLRGREETQYF
TRBV19	TRBD1	TRBJ2-7	.	TGTGCCAGTAGTCCCACCCGGGACAGGGGCTACGAGCAGTACTTC	CASSPTRDRGYEQYF
TRBV5-6	.	TRBJ2-1	.	TGTGCCAGCAGCTTCGAGTCCTACAATGAGCAGTTCTTC	CASSFESYNEQFF
TRBV2	.	TRBJ2-1	.	TGTGCCAGCAGCGGGACCAGCTCCTACAATGAGCAGTTCTTC	CASSGTSSYNEQFF
TRBV28	.	TRBJ2-3	.	TGTGCCTCCAGGATTCCAGGAGCGGTCGTTTCGGATACGCAGTATTTT	CASRIPGAVVSDTQYF
TRBV25-1	.	TRBJ2-7	.	TGTGCCAGCAGTGAATCCGGGGTCTCCTACGAGCAGTACTTC	CASSESGVSYEQYF
TRBV2	TRBD1	TRBJ1-4	once	TGTGCCAGCAGGGCTCGGACAGGGGCTAATGAAAAACTGTTTTTT	CASRARTGANEKLFF
TRBV11-3	.	TRBJ2-3	.	TGTGCCAGCAGCTTGGGGGGGCCCACAGATACGCAGTATTTT	CASSLGGPTDTQYF
TRBV27	TRBD2	TRBJ2-7	.	TGTGCCAGCAGTTCTGTACCGGGACTAGCGGCCTACGAGCAGTACTTC	CASSSVPGLAAYEQYF
TRBV7-6	TRBD2	TRBJ2-1	.	TGTGCCAGCAGCTTAGCGATCGGGACTAGCGGGGGAATAGTGCAGTTCTTC	CASSLAIGTSGGIVQFF
TRBV19	TRBD1	TRBJ1-5	.	TGTGCCAGTGGGGGACAGGGCTCCAGCAATCAGCCCCAGCATTTT	CASGGQGSSNQPQHF
TRBV28	TRBD2	TRBJ2-3	.	TGTGCCAGCAGTTTATTTGGGACTAGCGGGAGGGGAGATACGCAGTATTTT	CASSLFGTSGRGDTQYF
TRBV6-6	.	TRBJ2-3	.	TGTGCCAGCAGTTACTCTAGCACAGATACGCAGTATTTT	CASSYSSTDTQYF
TRBV4-2	.	TRBJ2-1	.	TGTGCCAGCAGCCCAGGGGATGAGAAGTACAATGAGCAGTTCTTC	CASSPGDEKYNEQFF
TRBV2	TRBD1	TRBJ1-5	.	TGTGCCAGCAAAAGTTCGGCCAGGGGGAATCAGCCCCAGCATTTT	CASKSSARGNQPQHF